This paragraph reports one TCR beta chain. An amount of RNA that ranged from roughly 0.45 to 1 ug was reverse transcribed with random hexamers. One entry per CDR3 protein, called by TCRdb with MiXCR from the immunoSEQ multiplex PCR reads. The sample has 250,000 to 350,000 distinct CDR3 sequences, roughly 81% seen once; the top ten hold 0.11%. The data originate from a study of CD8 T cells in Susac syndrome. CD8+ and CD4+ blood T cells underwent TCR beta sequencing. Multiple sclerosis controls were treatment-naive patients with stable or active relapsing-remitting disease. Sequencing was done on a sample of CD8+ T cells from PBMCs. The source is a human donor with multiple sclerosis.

CDR3 sequence (DNA): TGTGCCAGCAGCTCCCCCCGTGGTAGCCAAGAGACCCAGTACTTC. Amino acids: CASSSPRGSQETQYF. V is TRBV7-9 and J is TRBJ2-5; D unresolved. V lost 4 bases, J lost 1 base, and 13 bases lay in between. The CDR3 consists of 15 residues. The V gene's germline CDR1 is SEHNR and CDR2 FQNEAQ (reference sequence).